The present T cell receptor beta chain was sequenced within a study of CD8+CD57+ T cells in acquired aplastic anemia. Study-level information: On average, sorted CD4+ and CD8+ cells gave approximately 3.1 ug of DNA.

Sequencing involved patients with CD8+CD57+ cell expansion previously shown by flow cytometry. With regard to this clonotype: A read error may account for a junction end that differs from germline.

Genomic DNA acted as the template from which TCR beta VDJ combination and CDR3 sequence profiling were carried out. In TCRdb, the reads were re-called with MiXCR into one record per CDR3 protein. The table lists approximately 300,000 distinct CDR3 sequences, around three fifths of them singletons. Germline CDR1 is SSHAT and CDR2 is FNYEAQ (reference sequence). There are 15 residues in the CDR3. The rearrangement joins TRBV7-7 to TRBJ2-2; 8 bases align to TRBD2. The receptor's source is a human donor with aplastic anemia. Specimen: sorted CD4+, CD8+, or CD8+CD57+ T cells (not recorded which) from PBMCs. The CDR3 here is CASSPSGGKTGELFF. CDR3 DNA sequence: TGTGCTAGCAGCCCCAGCGGGGGAAAAACCGGGGAGCTGTTTTTT.